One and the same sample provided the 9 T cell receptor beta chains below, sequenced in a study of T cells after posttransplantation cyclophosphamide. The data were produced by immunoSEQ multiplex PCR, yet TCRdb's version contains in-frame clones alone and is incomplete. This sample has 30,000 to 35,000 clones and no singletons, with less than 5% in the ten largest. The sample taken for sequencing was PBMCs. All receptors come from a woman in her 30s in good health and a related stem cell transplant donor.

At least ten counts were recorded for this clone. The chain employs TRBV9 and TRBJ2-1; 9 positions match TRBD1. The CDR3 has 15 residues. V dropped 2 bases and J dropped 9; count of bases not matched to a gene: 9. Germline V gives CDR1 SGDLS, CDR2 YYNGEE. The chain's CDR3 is CASSVGQGPSFEQFF. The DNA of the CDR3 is TGTGCCAGCAGCGTCGGACAGGGGCCCTCCTTTGAGCAGTTCTTC.

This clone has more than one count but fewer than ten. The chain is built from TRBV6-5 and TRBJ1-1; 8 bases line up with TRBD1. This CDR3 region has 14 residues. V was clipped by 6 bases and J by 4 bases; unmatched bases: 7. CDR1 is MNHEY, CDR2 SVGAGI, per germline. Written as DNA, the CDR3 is TGTGCCAGCAGCCGACAGGGGACGGGCACTGAAGCTTTCTTT. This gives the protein CASSRQGTGTEAFF.

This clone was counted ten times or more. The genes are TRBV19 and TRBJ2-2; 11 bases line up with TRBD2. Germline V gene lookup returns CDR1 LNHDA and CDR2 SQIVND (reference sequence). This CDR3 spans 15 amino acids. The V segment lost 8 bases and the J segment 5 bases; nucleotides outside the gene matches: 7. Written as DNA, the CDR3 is TGTGCCAGTTGGCATAGCGGGGGGGCGACCGGGGAGCTGTTTTTT. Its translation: CASWHSGGATGELFF. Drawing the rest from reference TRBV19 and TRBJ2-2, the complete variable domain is DGGITQSPKYLFRKEGQNVTLSCEQNLNHDAMYWYRQDPGQGLRLIYYSQIVNDFQKGDIAEGYSVSREKKESFPLTVTSAQKNPTAFYLCASWHSGGATGELFFGEGSRLTVL.

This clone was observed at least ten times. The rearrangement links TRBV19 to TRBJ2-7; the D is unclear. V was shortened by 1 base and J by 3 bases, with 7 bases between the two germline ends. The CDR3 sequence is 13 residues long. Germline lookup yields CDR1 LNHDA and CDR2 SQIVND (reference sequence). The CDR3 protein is CASSIADFYEQYF. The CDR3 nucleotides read TGTGCCAGTAGTATAGCTGACTTCTACGAGCAGTACTTC.

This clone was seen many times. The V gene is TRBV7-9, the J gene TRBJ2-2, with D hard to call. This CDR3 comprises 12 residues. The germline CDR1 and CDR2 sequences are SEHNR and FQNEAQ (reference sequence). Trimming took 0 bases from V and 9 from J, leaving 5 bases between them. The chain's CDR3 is CASSLARRELFF. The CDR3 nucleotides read TGTGCCAGCAGCTTAGCGCGAAGGGAGCTGTTTTTT.

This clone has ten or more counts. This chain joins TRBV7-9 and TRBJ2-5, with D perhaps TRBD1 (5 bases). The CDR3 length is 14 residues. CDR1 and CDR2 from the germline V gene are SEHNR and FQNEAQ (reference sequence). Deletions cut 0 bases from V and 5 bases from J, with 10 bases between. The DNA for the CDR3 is TGTGCCAGCAGCTTAGCCCAGGGTAGCGAGACCCAGTACTTC. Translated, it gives CASSLAQGSETQYF.

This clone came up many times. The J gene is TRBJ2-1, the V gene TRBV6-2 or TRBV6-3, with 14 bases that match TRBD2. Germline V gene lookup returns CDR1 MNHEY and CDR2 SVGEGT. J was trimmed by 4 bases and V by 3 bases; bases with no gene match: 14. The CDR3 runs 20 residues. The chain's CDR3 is CASSYWGLAGAPRGYNEQFF. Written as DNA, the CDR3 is TGTGCCAGCAGTTATTGGGGACTAGCGGGGGCCCCGCGAGGATACAATGAGCAGTTCTTC.

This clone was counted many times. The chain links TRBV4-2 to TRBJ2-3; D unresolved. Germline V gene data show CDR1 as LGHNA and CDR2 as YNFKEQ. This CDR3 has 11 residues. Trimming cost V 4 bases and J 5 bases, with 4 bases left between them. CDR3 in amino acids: CASSLRDTQYF. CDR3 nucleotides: TGTGCCAGCAGCCTTCGAGATACGCAGTATTTT.

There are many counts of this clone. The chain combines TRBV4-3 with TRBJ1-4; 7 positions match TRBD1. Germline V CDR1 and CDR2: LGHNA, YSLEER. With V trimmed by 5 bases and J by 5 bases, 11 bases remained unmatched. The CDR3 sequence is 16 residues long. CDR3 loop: CASSLGVTGANEKLFF. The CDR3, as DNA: TGCGCCAGCAGCTTGGGGGTTACAGGGGCGAATGAAAAACTGTTTTTT.